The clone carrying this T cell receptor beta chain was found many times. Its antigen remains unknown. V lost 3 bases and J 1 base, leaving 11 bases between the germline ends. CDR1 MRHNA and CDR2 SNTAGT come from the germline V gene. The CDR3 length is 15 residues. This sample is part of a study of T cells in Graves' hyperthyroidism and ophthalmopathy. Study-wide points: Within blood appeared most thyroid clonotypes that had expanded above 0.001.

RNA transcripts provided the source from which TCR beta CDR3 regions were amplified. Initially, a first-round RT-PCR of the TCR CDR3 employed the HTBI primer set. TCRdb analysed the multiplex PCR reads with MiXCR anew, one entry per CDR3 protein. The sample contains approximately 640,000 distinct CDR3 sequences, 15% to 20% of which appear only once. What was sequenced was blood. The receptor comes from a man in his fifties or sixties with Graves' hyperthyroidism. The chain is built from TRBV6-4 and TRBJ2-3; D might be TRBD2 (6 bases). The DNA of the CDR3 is TGTGCCAGCAGTGAGATAGGAGGGGGCACAGATACGCAGTATTTT. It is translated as CASSEIGGGTDTQYF.